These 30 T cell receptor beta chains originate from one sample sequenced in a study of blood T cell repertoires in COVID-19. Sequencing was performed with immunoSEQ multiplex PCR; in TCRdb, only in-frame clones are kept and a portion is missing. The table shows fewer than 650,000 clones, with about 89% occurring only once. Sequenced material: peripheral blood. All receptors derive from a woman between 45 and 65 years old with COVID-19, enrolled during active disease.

The CDR3 reads CASSSPSGGYYNEQFF. Written as DNA, the CDR3 is TGTGCCAGCAGTTCCCCTAGCGGGGGATACTACAATGAGCAGTTCTTC. The rearrangement uses TRBV6-2 or TRBV6-3 and TRBJ2-1; TRBD2 matches at 10 bases. CDR3 length equals 16 residues. V trimming: 4 bases; J trimming: 3 bases; junction bases outside the gene matches: 6. In germline, CDR1 is MNHEY, CDR2 SVGEGT.

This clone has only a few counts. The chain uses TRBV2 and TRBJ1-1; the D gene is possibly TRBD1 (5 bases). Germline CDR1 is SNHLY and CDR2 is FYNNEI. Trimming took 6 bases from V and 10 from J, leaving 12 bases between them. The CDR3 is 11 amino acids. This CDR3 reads CASRRREGAFF. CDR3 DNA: TGTGCCAGCAGGCGCAGGGAAGGAGCTTTCTTT.

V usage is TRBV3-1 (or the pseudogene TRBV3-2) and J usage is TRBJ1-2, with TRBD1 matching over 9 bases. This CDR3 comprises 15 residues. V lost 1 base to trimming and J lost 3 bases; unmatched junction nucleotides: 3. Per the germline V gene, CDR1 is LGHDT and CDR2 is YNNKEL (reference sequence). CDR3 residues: CASSQGTGADYGYTF. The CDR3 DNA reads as TGTGCCAGCAGCCAAGGGACAGGGGCGGACTATGGCTACACCTTC.

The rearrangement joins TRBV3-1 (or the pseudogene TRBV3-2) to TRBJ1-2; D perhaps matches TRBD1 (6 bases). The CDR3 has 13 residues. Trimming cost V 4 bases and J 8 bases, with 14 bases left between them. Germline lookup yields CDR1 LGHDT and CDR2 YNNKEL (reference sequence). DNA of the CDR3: TGTGCCAGCAGCCTGACAGGATCGTTGGGCTACACCTTC. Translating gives CASSLTGSLGYTF.

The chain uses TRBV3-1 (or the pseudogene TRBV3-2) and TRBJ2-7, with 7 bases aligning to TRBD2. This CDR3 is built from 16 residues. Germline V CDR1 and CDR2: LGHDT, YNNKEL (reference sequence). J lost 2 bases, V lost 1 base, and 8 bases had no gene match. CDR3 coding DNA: TGTGCCAGCAGCCAAGCCCCCGGGACTACCACCTACGAGCAGTACTTC. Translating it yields CASSQAPGTTTYEQYF.

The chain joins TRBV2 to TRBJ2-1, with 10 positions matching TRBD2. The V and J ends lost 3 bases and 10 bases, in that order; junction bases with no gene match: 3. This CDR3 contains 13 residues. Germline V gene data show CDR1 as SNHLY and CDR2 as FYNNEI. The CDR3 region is CASSDELAGEQFF. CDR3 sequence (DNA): TGTGCCAGCAGTGACGAACTAGCGGGAGAGCAGTTCTTC.

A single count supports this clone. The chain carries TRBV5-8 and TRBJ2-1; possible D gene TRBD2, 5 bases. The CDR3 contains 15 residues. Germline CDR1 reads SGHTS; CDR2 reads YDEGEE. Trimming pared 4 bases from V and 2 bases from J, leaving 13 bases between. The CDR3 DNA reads TGTGCCAGCAGCGCTGACGGGGAGACCTACAATGAGCAGTTCTTC. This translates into CASSADGETYNEQFF. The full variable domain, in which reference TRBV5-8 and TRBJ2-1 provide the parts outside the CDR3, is EAGVTQSPTHLIKTRGQQATLRCSPISGHTSVYWYQQALGLGLQFLLWYDEGEERNRGNFPPRFSGRQFPNYSSELNVNALELEDSALYLCASSADGETYNEQFFGPGTRLTVL.

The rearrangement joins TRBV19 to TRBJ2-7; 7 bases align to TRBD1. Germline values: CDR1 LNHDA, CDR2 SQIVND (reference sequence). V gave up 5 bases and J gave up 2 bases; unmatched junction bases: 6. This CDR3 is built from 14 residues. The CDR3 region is CASSFDRDTYEQYF. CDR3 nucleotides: TGTGCCAGTAGTTTCGACAGGGATACCTACGAGCAGTACTTC.

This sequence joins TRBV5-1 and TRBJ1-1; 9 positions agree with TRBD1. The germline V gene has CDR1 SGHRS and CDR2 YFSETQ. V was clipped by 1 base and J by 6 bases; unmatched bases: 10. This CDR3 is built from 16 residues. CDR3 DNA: TGCGCCAGCAGCTTGTATACAGGGGGCTCTGCAGCTGAAGCTTTCTTT. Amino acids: CASSLYTGGSAAEAFF.

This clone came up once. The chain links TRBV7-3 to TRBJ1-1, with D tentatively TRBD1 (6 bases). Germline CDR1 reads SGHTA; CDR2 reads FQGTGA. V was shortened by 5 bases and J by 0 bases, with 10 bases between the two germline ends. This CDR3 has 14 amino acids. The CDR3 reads CASSEGGVNTEAFF. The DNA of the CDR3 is TGTGCCAGCAGCGAAGGGGGGGTGAACACTGAAGCTTTCTTT.

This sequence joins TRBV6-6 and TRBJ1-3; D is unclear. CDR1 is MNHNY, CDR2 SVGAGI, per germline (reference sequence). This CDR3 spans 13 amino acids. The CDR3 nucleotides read TGTTCTGCCTGCCGGGAGTTGGGAAACACCATATATTTT. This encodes CSACRELGNTIYF.

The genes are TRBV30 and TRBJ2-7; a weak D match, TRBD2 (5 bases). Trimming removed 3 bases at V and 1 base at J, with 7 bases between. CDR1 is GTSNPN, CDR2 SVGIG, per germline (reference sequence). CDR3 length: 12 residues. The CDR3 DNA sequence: TGTGCCTGGAGCGGGGTATCCTACGAGCAGTACTTC. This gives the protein CAWSGVSYEQYF.

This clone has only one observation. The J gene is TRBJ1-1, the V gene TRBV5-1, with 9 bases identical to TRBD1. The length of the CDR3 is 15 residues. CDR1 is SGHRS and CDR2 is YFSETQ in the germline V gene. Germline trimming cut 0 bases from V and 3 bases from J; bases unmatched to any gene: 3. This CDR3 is CASSLVGTGYTEAFF. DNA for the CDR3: TGCGCCAGCAGCTTGGTAGGGACAGGGTACACTGAAGCTTTCTTT.

In nucleotides, the CDR3 is TGTGCCAGCAGTGAAGGAGGCCTGGTGAACACTGAAGCTTTCTTT. Residues: CASSEGGLVNTEAFF. The chain recombines TRBV2 with TRBJ1-1; D gene ambiguous. In germline, CDR1 is SNHLY, CDR2 FYNNEI. CDR3 length: 15 residues. Trimming pared 1 base from V and 0 bases from J, leaving 9 bases between.

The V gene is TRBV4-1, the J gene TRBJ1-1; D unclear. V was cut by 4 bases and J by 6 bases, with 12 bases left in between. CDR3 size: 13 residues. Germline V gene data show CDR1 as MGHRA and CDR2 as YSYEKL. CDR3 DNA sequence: TGCGCCAGCAGCCTCGCAGGTGGTTCTGAAGCTTTCTTT. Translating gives CASSLAGGSEAFF.

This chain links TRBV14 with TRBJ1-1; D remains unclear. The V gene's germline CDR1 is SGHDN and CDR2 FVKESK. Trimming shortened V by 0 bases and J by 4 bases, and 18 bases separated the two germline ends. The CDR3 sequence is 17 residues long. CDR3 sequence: CASSQDNLPAGRTEAFF. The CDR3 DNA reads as TGTGCCAGCAGCCAAGATAATCTCCCGGCAGGCCGCACTGAAGCTTTCTTT.

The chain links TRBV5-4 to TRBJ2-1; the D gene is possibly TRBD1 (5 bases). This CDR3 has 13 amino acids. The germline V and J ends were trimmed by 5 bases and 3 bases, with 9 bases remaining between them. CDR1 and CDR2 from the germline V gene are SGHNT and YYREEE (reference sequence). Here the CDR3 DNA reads TGTGCCAGCAGACAGGATCACTACAATGAGCAGTTCTTC. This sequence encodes CASRQDHYNEQFF. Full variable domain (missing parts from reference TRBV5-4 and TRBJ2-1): ETGVTQSPTHLIKTRGQQVTLRCSSQSGHNTVSWYQQALGQGPQFIFQYYREEENGRGNFPPRFSGLQFPNYSSELNVNALELDDSALYLCASRQDHYNEQFFGPGTRLTVL.

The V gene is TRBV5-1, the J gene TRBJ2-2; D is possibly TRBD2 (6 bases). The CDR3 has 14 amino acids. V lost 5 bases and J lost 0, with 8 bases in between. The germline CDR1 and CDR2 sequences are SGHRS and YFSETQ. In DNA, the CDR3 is TGCGCCAGCAGGCGGGGCGCGAACACCGGGGAGCTGTTTTTT. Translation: CASRRGANTGELFF.

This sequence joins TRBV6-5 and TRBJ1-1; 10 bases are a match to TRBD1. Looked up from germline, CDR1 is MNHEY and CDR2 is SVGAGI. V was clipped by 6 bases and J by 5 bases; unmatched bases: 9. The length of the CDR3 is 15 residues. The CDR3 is CASRLSWTGGTEAFF. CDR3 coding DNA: TGTGCCAGCAGGCTCTCATGGACAGGGGGGACTGAAGCTTTCTTT.

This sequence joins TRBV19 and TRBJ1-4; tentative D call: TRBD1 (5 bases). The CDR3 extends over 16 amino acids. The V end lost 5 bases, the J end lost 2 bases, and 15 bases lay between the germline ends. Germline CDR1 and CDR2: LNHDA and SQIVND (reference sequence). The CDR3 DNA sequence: TGTGCCAGTAGTCCCCCGCGGGGGGTGACTAATGAAAAACTGTTTTTT. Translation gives CASSPPRGVTNEKLFF.

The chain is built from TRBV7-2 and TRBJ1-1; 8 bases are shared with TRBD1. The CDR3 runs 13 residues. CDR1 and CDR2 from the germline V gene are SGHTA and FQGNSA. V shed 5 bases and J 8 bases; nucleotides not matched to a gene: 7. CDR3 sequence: CASSPRTGREAFF. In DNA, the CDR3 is TGTGCCAGCAGCCCCCGGACAGGGCGGGAAGCTTTCTTT.

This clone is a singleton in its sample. CDR3 loop: CASRTLQETQYF. CDR3 DNA: TGTGCCAGCAGGACTTTACAAGAGACCCAGTACTTC. V and J are TRBV12-3 or TRBV12-4 and TRBJ2-5, with unresolved D. CDR3 length: 12 amino acids. The V and J ends lost 6 bases and 2 bases respectively, with 7 bases between them.

The CDR3 sequence: CASTRQGRSEKLFF. The CDR3 DNA reads as TGTGCCAGCACCCGACAGGGGCGGAGTGAAAAACTGTTTTTT. The chain recombines TRBV7-2 with TRBJ1-4, with 8 bases that match TRBD1. The germline gives CDR1 SGHTA, CDR2 FQGNSA. After removal of 7 bases from V and 7 bases from J, the junction contained 8 bases not matched to a gene. The CDR3 totals 14 residues.

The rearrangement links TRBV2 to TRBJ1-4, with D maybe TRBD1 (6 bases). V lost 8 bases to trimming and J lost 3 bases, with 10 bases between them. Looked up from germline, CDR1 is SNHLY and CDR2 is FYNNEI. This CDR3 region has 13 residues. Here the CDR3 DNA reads TGTGCCAGCCGGGACAAGGCTAATGAAAAACTGTTTTTT. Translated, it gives CASRDKANEKLFF.

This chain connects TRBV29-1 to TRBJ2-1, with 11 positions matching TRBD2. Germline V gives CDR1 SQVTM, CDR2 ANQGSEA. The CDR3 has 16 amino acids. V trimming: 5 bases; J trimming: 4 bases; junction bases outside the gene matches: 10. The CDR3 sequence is CSVRNFTSGGYNEQFF. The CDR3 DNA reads TGCAGCGTTCGGAATTTTACTAGCGGGGGATACAATGAGCAGTTCTTC.

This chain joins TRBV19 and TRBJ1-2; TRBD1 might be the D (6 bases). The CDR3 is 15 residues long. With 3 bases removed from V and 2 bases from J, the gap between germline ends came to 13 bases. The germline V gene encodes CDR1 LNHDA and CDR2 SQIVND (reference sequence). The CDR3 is CASSITGMGNYGYTF. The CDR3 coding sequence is TGTGCCAGTAGTATCACAGGGATGGGGAACTATGGCTACACCTTC.

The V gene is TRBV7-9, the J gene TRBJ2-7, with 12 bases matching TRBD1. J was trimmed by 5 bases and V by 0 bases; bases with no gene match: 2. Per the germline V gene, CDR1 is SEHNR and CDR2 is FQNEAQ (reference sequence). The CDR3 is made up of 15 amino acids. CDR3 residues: CASSLAGTGGHEQYF. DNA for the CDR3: TGTGCCAGCAGCTTAGCGGGGACAGGGGGCCACGAGCAGTACTTC.

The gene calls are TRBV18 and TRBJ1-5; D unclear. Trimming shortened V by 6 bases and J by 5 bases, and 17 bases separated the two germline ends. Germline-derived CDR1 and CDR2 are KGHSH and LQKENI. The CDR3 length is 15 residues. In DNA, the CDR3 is TGTGCCAGCTCCCGGGAACTTACCCCCGATCAGCCCCAGCATTTT. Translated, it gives CASSRELTPDQPQHF.

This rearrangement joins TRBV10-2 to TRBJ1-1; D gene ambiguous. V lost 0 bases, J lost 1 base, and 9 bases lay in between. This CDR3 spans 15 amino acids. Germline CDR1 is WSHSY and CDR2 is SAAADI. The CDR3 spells CASSESAESNTEAFF. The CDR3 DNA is TGCGCCAGCAGTGAGTCCGCAGAATCGAACACTGAAGCTTTCTTT.

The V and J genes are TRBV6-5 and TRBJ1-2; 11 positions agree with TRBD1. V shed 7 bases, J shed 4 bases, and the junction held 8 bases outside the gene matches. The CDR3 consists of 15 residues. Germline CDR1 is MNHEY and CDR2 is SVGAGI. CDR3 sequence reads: CASTLGQGAAYGYTF. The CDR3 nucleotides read TGTGCCAGCACCCTAGGACAGGGGGCCGCCTATGGCTACACCTTC.